The 18 T cell receptor beta chains listed next were all sequenced from one sample in a study of T cell clones after liver transplantation. Here immunoSEQ multiplex PCR was the method, and the copy in TCRdb shows in-frame clones only, minus some. The sample holds some 110,000 clones, roughly four fifths seen once. The material was CD4+ T cells from blood, obtained before liver transplant. These receptors were taken from a human donor who received a liver transplant.

This clone turned up a few times. The J gene is TRBJ1-1, the V gene TRBV5-1, with D possibly being TRBD1 (5 bases). V gave up 4 bases and J gave up 2 bases, with 12 bases separating them. This CDR3 spans 14 amino acids. The V gene's germline CDR1 is SGHRS and CDR2 YFSETQ. CDR3 bases: TGCGCCAGCAGCCCGGGGGGGACTAACACTGAAGCTTTCTTT. Protein product: CASSPGGTNTEAFF.

CDR3 in DNA: TGCAGCGTCCCCGGGACAGACCAAGAGACCCAGTACTTC. It yields the protein CSVPGTDQETQYF. V and J are TRBV29-1 and TRBJ2-5; 7 positions agree with TRBD1. The CDR3 runs to 13 residues. V was pared by 6 bases and J by 0 bases, with 4 bases of the junction left unmatched. Germline-derived CDR1 and CDR2 are SQVTM and ANQGSEA. Supplemented by reference TRBV29-1 and TRBJ2-5, the full variable domain reads SAVISQKPSRDICQRGTSLTIQCQVDSQVTMMFWYRQQPGQSLTLIATANQGSEATYESGFVIDKFPISRPNLTFSTLTVSNMSPEDSSIYLCSVPGTDQETQYFGPGTRLLVL.

This clone has a single count. The J gene is TRBJ2-7, the V gene TRBV27; 13 bases line up with TRBD2. This CDR3 has 15 amino acids. J gave up 3 bases and V 4 bases, and 3 bases lay outside the gene matches. Per germline, CDR1 MNHEY and CDR2 SMNVEV (reference sequence). CDR3 sequence: CASSSWTSGGYEQYF. In DNA form, the CDR3 reads TGTGCCAGCAGTTCCTGGACTAGCGGGGGCTACGAGCAGTACTTC.

The CDR3 coding sequence is TGCGCCAGCAGCTTGCACGTGAGGCCCTACGAGCAGTACTTC. It encodes CASSLHVRPYEQYF. The chain recombines TRBV5-1 with TRBJ2-7; D not certain. This CDR3 is built from 14 residues. Between the trimmed V and J ends, which lost 1 base and 2 bases, there was a span of 10 bases. CDR1 SGHRS and CDR2 YFSETQ come from the germline V gene.

The chain recombines TRBV14 with TRBJ1-4; D not certain. CDR1 SGHDN and CDR2 FVKESK come from the germline V gene. This CDR3 is built from 15 residues. Between the trimmed V and J ends, which lost 6 bases and 0 bases, there was a span of 11 bases. The CDR3 DNA sequence: TGTGCCAGCAGTCTCCGGGCTGCAACTAATGAAAAACTGTTTTTT. This sequence encodes CASSLRAATNEKLFF.

The chain joins TRBV27 to TRBJ1-1; 8 nucleotides agree with TRBD1. CDR3 size: 12 residues. CDR1 and CDR2 (germline): MNHEY, SMNVEV (reference sequence). The V gene end was trimmed by 8 bases and the J gene end by 7 bases; junction bases not matched to a gene: 6. CDR3 residues: CASRRQGLEAFF. The CDR3 DNA follows: TGTGCCAGCCGGCGACAGGGGCTTGAAGCTTTCTTT.

The V and J genes are TRBV15 and TRBJ2-1, with TRBD2 as a possible D gene (6 bases). The germline V gene has CDR1 LNHNV and CDR2 YYDKDF (reference sequence). The CDR3 is 16 residues long. V shed 0 bases and J shed 5 bases, with 14 bases lying between them. The CDR3 coding sequence is TGTGCCACCAGCAGAGATAACAGCGGGCACCACAATGAGCAGTTCTTC. This codes for CATSRDNSGHHNEQFF.

V and J are TRBV2 and TRBJ1-5; D may be TRBD1 (6 bases). This CDR3 has 13 amino acids. Trimming left V 3 bases short and J 6 bases short, with 9 bases between. Germline CDR1 SNHLY, CDR2 FYNNEI. The CDR3 is CASSDRDTQPQHF. The CDR3 DNA reads TGTGCCAGCAGTGACAGGGACACTCAGCCCCAGCATTTT.

This chain uses TRBV2 with TRBJ1-6, with 8 bases that match TRBD1. In germline, CDR1 is SNHLY, CDR2 FYNNEI. The CDR3 runs to 15 residues. The V segment lost 7 bases and the J segment 7 bases; nucleotides outside the gene matches: 9. CDR3 sequence reads: CASKQQGGGNSPLHF. The CDR3 nucleotides are TGTGCCAGCAAGCAACAGGGGGGAGGGAATTCACCCCTCCACTTT.

This chain connects TRBV18 to TRBJ2-5, with D unclear. The CDR3 loop spans 14 amino acids. Trimming took off 3 bases at V and 2 bases at J, with 10 bases between the two ends. Germline CDR1 is KGHSH and CDR2 is LQKENI. CDR3 protein: CASSPISPQETQYF. The CDR3 DNA sequence: TGTGCCAGCTCACCTATCTCGCCACAAGAGACCCAGTACTTC. The whole variable domain, remainder taken from reference TRBV18 and TRBJ2-5, is NAGVMQNPRHLVRRRGQEARLRCSPMKGHSHVYWYRQLPEEGLKFMVYLQKENIIDESGMPKERFSAEFPKEGPSILRIQQVVRGDSAAYFCASSPISPQETQYFGPGTRLLVL.

The chain couples TRBV7-9 to TRBJ2-5; 8 bases match TRBD1. V was clipped by 5 bases and J by 4 bases; unmatched bases: 6. CDR1 is SEHNR and CDR2 is FQNEAQ in the germline V gene (reference sequence). The CDR3 contains 14 residues. The CDR3 loop reads CASSVGTGGETQYF. The CDR3 coding sequence is TGTGCCAGCAGCGTCGGGACAGGAGGAGAGACCCAGTACTTC.

The rearrangement links TRBV6-5 to TRBJ2-3; D gene uncertain. The V and J ends lost 5 bases and 3 bases respectively, with 12 bases between them. The V gene's germline CDR1 is MNHEY and CDR2 SVGAGI. The CDR3 contains 14 residues. The CDR3: CASSTDPGTDTQYF. CDR3 DNA: TGTGCCAGCAGTACAGACCCCGGGACAGATACGCAGTATTTT.

The chain is built from TRBV19 and TRBJ1-6, with D possibly being TRBD1 (5 bases). Germline assignment: CDR1 LNHDA and CDR2 SQIVND (reference sequence). Trimming took off 4 bases at V and 9 bases at J, with 10 bases between the two ends. The CDR3 loop spans 13 amino acids. The CDR3 loop reads CASSTLQGSPLHF. The CDR3 bases are TGTGCCAGTAGTACGCTCCAGGGTTCACCCCTCCACTTT.

The chain uses TRBV19 and TRBJ1-5, with 9 positions matching TRBD1. Per the germline V gene, CDR1 is LNHDA and CDR2 is SQIVND (reference sequence). The junction had 4 bases not matched to a gene; V was cut back by 3 bases and J by 1 base. This CDR3 region has 16 residues. The CDR3 reads CASSMTGGLSNQPQHF. CDR3 in DNA: TGTGCCAGTAGTATGACAGGGGGTCTAAGCAATCAGCCCCAGCATTTT.

This chain links TRBV19 with TRBJ2-6; D not certain. This CDR3 comprises 14 residues. The V and J ends lost 10 bases and 1 base respectively, with 11 bases between them. CDR1 is LNHDA, CDR2 SQIVND, per germline (reference sequence). The CDR3 sequence is CATSAKSGANVLTF. The CDR3 nucleotides are TGTGCCACCTCGGCGAAATCTGGGGCCAACGTCCTGACTTTC.

The chain is built from TRBV6-1 and TRBJ1-4, with D perhaps TRBD1 (5 bases). CDR3 length: 13 residues. Deletions cut 5 bases from V and 5 bases from J, with 9 bases between. The V gene's germline CDR1 is MNHNS and CDR2 SASEGT. The CDR3 coding sequence is TGTGCCAGCAGTAGGGGACTCAATGAAAAACTGTTTTTT. It translates to CASSRGLNEKLFF.

This rearrangement joins TRBV28 to TRBJ1-1; D is undetermined. This CDR3 has 15 amino acids. The germline gives CDR1 MDHEN, CDR2 SYDVKM. V was cut by 4 bases and J by 3 bases, with 15 bases left in between. The chain's CDR3 is CASSSMGEAYTEAFF. DNA of the CDR3: TGTGCCAGCAGTTCAATGGGTGAAGCATACACTGAAGCTTTCTTT.

This clone has only one observation. The chain joins TRBV30 to TRBJ1-4, with 11 bases fitting TRBD1. Germline values: CDR1 GTSNPN, CDR2 SVGIG (reference sequence). The J segment lost 6 bases and the V segment lost 1 base, leaving 1 base of the junction unmatched. This CDR3 has 14 residues. The CDR3 DNA is TGTGCCTGGAGTGGGACAGGGGGCTATGAAAAACTGTTTTTT. This gives the protein CAWSGTGGYEKLFF. The whole variable domain, filled in from reference TRBV30 and TRBJ1-4, reads SQTIHQWPATLVQPVGSPLSLECTVEGTSNPNLYWYRQAAGRGLQLLFYSVGIGQISSEVPQNLSASRPQDRQFILSSKKLLLSDSGFYLCAWSGTGGYEKLFFGSGTQLSVL.